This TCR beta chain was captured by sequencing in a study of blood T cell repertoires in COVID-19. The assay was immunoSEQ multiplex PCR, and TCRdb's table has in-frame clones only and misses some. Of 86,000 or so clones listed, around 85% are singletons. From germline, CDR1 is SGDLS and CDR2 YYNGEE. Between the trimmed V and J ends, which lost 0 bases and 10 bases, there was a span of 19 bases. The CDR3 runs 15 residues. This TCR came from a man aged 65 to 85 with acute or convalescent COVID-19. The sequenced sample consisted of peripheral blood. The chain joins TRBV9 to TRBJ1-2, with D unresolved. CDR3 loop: CASSVGGFHLQDYTF. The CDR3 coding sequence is TGTGCCAGCAGCGTAGGAGGGTTCCATCTTCAGGACTACACCTTC.